The source of this T cell receptor beta chain is a study of blood T cell repertoires in COVID-19. With V trimmed by 7 bases and J by 4 bases, 3 bases remained unmatched. Germline V lookup: CDR1 SGHKS, CDR2 YYEKEE (reference sequence). The CDR3 totals 12 residues. Sequenced by immunoSEQ multiplex PCR; TCRdb stores in-frame clones only, minus some. The top ten hold 1.9% of the sample, which has over 200,000 clones, less than 90% seen once. This sequence originates from a man aged 40-55 years with active or convalescent COVID-19. The sequenced material came from peripheral blood. The chain is built from TRBV5-5 and TRBJ2-3; 7 bases are shared with TRBD1. CDR3 nucleotide sequence: TGTGCCAGCGAGGGGGCCGCAGATACGCAGTATTTT. Amino acids: CASEGAADTQYF.